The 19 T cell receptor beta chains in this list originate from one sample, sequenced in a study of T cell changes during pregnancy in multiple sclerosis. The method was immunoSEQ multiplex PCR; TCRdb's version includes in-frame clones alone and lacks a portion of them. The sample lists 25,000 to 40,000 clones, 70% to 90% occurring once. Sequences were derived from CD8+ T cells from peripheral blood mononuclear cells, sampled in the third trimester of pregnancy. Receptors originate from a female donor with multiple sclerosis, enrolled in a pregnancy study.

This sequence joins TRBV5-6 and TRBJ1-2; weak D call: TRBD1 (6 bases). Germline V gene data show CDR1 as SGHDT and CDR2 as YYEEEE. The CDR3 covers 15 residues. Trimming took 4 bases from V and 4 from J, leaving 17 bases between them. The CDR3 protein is CASSNEGGLVYGYTF. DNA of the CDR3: TGTGCCAGCAGCAACGAGGGGGGGCTTGTCTATGGCTACACCTTC.

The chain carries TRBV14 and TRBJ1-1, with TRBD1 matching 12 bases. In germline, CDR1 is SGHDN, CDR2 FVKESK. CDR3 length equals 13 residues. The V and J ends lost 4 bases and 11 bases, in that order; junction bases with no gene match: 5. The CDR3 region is CASSPGTGGTAFF. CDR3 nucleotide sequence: TGTGCCAGCAGCCCAGGGACAGGGGGCACGGCTTTCTTT.

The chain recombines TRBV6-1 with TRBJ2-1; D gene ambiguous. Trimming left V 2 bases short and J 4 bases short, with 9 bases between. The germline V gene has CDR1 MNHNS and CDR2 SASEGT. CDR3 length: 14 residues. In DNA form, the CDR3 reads TGTGCCAGCAGTGAACGGGTGGTTTACAATGAGCAGTTCTTC. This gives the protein CASSERVVYNEQFF.

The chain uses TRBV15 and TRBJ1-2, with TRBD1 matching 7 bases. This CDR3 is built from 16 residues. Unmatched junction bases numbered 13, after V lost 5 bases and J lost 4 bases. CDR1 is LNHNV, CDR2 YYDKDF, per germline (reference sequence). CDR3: CATSPDLAGQIYGYTF. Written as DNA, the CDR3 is TGTGCCACCAGCCCCGACCTCGCGGGACAGATCTATGGCTACACCTTC.

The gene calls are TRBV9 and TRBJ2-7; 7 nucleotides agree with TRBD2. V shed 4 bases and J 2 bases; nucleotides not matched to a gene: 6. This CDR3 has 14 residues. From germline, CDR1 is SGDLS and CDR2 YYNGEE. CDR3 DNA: TGTGCCAGCAGCTCGGGGGGTAACCCCTACGAGCAGTACTTC. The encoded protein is CASSSGGNPYEQYF. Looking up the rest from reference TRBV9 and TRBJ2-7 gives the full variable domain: DSGVTQTPKHLITATGQRVTLRCSPRSGDLSVYWYQQSLDQGLQFLIQYYNGEERAKGNILERFSAQQFPDLHSELNLSSLELGDSALYFCASSSGGNPYEQYFGPGTRLTVT.

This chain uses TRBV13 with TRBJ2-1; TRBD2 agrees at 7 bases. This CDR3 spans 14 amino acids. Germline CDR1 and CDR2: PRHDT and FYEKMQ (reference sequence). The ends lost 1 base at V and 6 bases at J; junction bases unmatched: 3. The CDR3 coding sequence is TGTGCCAGCAGCTTAGTGGGACTAAGCAATGAGCAGTTCTTC. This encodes CASSLVGLSNEQFF.

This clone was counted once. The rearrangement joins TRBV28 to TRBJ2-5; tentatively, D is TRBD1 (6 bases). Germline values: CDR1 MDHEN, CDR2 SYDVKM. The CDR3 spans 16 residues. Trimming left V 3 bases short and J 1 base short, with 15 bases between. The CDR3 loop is CASSFNPWTVQETQYF. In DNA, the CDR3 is TGTGCCAGCAGTTTCAACCCTTGGACAGTCCAAGAGACCCAGTACTTC.

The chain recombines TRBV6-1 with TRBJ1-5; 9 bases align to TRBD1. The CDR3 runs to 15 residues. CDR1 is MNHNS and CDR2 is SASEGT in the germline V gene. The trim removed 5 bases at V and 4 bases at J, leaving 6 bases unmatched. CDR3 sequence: CASSPRDRVNQPQHF. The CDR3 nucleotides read TGTGCCAGCAGTCCACGGGACAGGGTAAATCAGCCCCAGCATTTT.

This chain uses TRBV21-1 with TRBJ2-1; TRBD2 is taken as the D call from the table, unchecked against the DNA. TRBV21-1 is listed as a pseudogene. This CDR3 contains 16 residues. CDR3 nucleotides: TGTGCCAGCAGCACGAGGACTAGCGGGAGAAGGGATGAGCAGTTCTTC. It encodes CASSTRTSGRRDEQFF.

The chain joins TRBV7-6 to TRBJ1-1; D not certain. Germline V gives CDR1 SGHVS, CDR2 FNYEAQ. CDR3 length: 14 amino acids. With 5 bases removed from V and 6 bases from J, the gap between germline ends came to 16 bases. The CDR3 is CASSPPIPGPEAFF. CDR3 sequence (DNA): TGTGCCAGCAGCCCACCTATACCTGGTCCTGAAGCTTTCTTT.

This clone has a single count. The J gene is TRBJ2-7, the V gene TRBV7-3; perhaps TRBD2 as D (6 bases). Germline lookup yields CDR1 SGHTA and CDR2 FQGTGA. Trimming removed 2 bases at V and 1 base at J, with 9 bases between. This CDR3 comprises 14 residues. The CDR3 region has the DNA TGTGCCAGCAGCTTATCGGCGGGATCCTACGAGCAGTACTTC. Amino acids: CASSLSAGSYEQYF.

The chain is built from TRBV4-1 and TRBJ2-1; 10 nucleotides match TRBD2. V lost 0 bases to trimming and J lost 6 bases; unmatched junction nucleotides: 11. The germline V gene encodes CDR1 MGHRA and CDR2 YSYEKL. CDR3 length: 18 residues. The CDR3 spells CASSQDFPTSGFLNEQFF. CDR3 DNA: TGCGCCAGCAGCCAAGATTTCCCGACTAGCGGGTTCCTCAATGAGCAGTTCTTC.

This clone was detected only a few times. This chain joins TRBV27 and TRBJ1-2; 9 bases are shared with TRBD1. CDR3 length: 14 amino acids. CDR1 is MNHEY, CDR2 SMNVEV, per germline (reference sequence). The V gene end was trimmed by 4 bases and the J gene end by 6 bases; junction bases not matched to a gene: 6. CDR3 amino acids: CASSYSGTGNGYTF. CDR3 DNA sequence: TGTGCCAGCAGTTACTCCGGGACAGGGAATGGCTACACCTTC.

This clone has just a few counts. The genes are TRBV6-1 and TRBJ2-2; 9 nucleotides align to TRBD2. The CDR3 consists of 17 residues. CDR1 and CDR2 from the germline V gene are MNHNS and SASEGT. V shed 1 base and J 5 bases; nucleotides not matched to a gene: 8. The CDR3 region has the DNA TGTGCCAGCAGTGAAGGAAGGCGGGGGGGTCGGACCGGGGAGCTGTTTTTT. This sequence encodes CASSEGRRGGRTGELFF.

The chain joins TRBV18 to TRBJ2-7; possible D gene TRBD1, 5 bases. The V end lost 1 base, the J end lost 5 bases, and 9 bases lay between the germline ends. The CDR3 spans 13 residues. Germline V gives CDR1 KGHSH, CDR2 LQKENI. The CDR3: CASSPQGIHEQYF. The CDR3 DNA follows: TGTGCCAGCTCACCACAGGGGATCCACGAGCAGTACTTC.

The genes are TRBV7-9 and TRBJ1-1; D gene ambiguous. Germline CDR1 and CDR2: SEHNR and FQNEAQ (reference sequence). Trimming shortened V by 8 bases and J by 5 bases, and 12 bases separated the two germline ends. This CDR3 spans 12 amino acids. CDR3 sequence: CASRGRATEAFF. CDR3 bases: TGTGCCAGCCGGGGAAGGGCGACTGAAGCTTTCTTT.

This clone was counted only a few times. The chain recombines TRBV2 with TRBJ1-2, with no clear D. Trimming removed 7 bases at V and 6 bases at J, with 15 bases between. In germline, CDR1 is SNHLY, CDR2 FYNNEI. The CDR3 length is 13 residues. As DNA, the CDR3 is TGTGCCAGCATCGAAAACCCCAGGAATGGCTACACCTTC. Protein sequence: CASIENPRNGYTF.

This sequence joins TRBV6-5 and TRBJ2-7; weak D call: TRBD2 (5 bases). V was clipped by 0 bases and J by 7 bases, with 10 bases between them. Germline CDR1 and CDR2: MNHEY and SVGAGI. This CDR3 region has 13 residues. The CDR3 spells CASSYSAGLEQYF. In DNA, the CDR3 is TGTGCCAGCAGTTACTCCGCGGGTTTAGAGCAGTACTTC.

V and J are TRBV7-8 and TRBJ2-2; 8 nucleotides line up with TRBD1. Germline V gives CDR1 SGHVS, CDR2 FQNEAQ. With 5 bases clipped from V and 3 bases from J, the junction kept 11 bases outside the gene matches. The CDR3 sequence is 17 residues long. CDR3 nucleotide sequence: TGTGCCAGCAGCCAGCCAGCACAGGGGGGAGACACCGGGGAGCTGTTTTTT. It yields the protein CASSQPAQGGDTGELFF.